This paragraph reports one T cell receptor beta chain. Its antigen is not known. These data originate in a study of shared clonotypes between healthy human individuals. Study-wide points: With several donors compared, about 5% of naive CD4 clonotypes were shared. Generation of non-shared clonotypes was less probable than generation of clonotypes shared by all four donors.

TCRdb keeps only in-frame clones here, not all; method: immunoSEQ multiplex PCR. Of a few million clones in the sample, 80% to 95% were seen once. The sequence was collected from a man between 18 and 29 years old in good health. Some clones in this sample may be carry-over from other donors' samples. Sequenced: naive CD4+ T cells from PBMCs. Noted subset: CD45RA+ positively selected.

In nucleotides, the CDR3 is TGTGCCAGTAGTAACGAGGGGAGAGGCAATCAGCCCCAGCATTTT. The encoded protein is CASSNEGRGNQPQHF. The rearrangement joins TRBV19 to TRBJ1-5; possibly TRBD1 for D (5 bases). The CDR3 runs 15 residues. V gave up 4 bases and J gave up 2 bases, with 12 bases separating them. Germline lookup yields CDR1 LNHDA and CDR2 SQIVND (reference sequence).